What follows are 16 T cell receptor beta chains derived from one specimen sequenced in a study of type 1 regulatory T cells (dated by TCRdb to about 2021). Sequencer: Illumina MiSeq. TCRdb applied fastp at Q25 and MiXCR to the public reads, then kept only in-frame beta chains. Here each entry gathers all rows of one CDR3 protein and keeps the most common genes and DNA. The sample has about 18,000 distinct CDR3 sequences on record, roughly 10% of them singletons. About 2.7% of the sample is held by the ten biggest clonotypes. The sample consisted of CD4+ T cells, either the whole sample or a sorted fraction (not recorded which). These receptors were taken from a human donor in good health.

This sequence joins TRBV5-6 and TRBJ2-2; D unresolved. Trimming removed 0 bases at V and 2 bases at J, with 2 bases between. The CDR3 length is 13 residues. The germline gives CDR1 SGHDT, CDR2 YYEEEE. The CDR3 loop is CASSLVNTGELFF. The DNA for the CDR3 is TGTGCCAGCAGCTTGGTCAACACCGGGGAGCTGTTTTTT.

The chain carries TRBV29-1 and TRBJ2-1; 11 nucleotides align to TRBD2. This CDR3 is 13 amino acids long. Trimming took 7 bases from V and 4 from J; bases not matched to a gene: 3. The germline gives CDR1 SQVTM, CDR2 ANQGSEA. In DNA form, the CDR3 reads TGCAGCGCCGGGACTAGCGGATACAATGAGCAGTTCTTC. Its translation is CSAGTSGYNEQFF.

This clonotype was seen more than once but under ten times. The V and J genes are TRBV7-9 and TRBJ2-2; D is unresolved. This CDR3 has 14 amino acids. V shed 1 base and J shed 7 bases, with 10 bases lying between them. Looked up from germline, CDR1 is SEHNR and CDR2 is FQNEAQ (reference sequence). CDR3 in DNA: TGTGCCAGCAGCTTAGTTTCTAGGTTCGGGGAGCTGTTTTTT. It codes for CASSLVSRFGELFF.

This clonotype was detected ten times or more. This sequence joins TRBV7-8 and TRBJ2-5; D is unclear. There are 13 residues in the CDR3. CDR1 is SGHVS, CDR2 FQNEAQ, per germline. V gave up 1 base and J gave up 5 bases, with 8 bases separating them. CDR3 loop: CASSLGVGETQYF. CDR3 coding DNA: TGTGCCAGCAGCTTAGGGGTAGGGGAGACCCAGTACTTC.

In its sample, this clonotype was seen many times. This chain links TRBV24-1 with TRBJ2-2; the D is unclear. Germline V gives CDR1 KGHDR, CDR2 SFDVKD. The CDR3 consists of 12 residues. V lost 8 bases to trimming and J lost 0 bases, with 3 bases between them. CDR3 amino acids: CATNSNTGELFF. CDR3 bases: TGTGCCACCAACTCGAACACCGGGGAGCTGTTTTTT.

The chain uses TRBV5-5 and TRBJ2-3; 10 bases agree with TRBD2. Germline CDR1 SGHKS, CDR2 YYEKEE (reference sequence). This CDR3 is 15 amino acids long. The junction had 4 bases not matched to a gene; V was cut back by 0 bases and J by 6 bases. CDR3 DNA: TGTGCCAGCAGCTTGGACCTAGCGGGAGTTGATACGCAGTATTTT. This gives the protein CASSLDLAGVDTQYF. Full variable domain (missing parts from reference TRBV5-5 and TRBJ2-3): DAGVTQSPTHLIKTRGQQVTLRCSPISGHKSVSWYQQVLGQGPQFIFQYYEKEERGRGNFPDRFSARQFPNYSSELNVNALLLGDSALYLCASSLDLAGVDTQYFGPGTRLTVL.

The sample holds many counts of this clonotype. This chain connects TRBV6-2 or TRBV6-3 to TRBJ2-3; perhaps TRBD2 as D (6 bases). Germline V gives CDR1 MNHEY, CDR2 SVGEGT. The CDR3 is 15 residues long. The V gene lost 7 bases and the J gene lost 5 bases, with 19 bases spanning the gap. The CDR3 region has the DNA TGTGCCAGCAACCCGACTAGGGTGCGACTAGATACGCAGTATTTT. It encodes CASNPTRVRLDTQYF.

The chain links TRBV9 to TRBJ2-3, with TRBD2 matching over 9 bases. Germline V gene sequence: CDR1 SGDLS, CDR2 YYNGEE. The V segment lost 0 bases and the J segment 4 bases; nucleotides outside the gene matches: 3. This CDR3 has 15 residues. CDR3 sequence reads: CASSVVAGVPDTQYF. The CDR3, as DNA: TGTGCCAGCAGCGTAGTAGCGGGAGTCCCAGATACGCAGTATTTT.

The chain recombines TRBV27 with TRBJ2-7; 10 bases are shared with TRBD2. The germline V gene encodes CDR1 MNHEY and CDR2 SMNVEV (reference sequence). The CDR3 length is 15 residues. Trimming cost V 6 bases and J 3 bases; bases outside gene matches: 8. In DNA form, the CDR3 reads TGTGCCAGCAGACCGCTAGCGGGAGAATTCTACGAGCAGTACTTC. Its translation: CASRPLAGEFYEQYF.

Concerning this clonotype: A much larger clone differs by one base, so this may be a read error. CDR3 in DNA: TGTGCCAGCAGCCTACAGGGGGCGCCTAGCTATGGCTACACCTTC. Its translation: CASSLQGAPSYGYTF. The V gene is TRBV3-1, the J gene TRBJ1-2; 9 bases fit TRBD1. This CDR3 spans 15 amino acids. V trimming: 4 bases; J trimming: 4 bases; junction bases outside the gene matches: 7. Germline-derived CDR1 and CDR2 are LGHDT and YNNKEL (reference sequence). The full variable domain, its missing parts supplied by reference TRBV3-1 and TRBJ1-2, is DTAVSQTPKYLVTQMGNDKSIKCEQNLGHDTMYWYKQDSKKFLKIMFSYNNKELIINETVPNRFSPKSPDKAHLNLHINSLELGDSAVYFCASSLQGAPSYGYTFGSGTRLTVV.

This clonotype was counted at least ten times. The J gene is TRBJ2-1, the V gene TRBV29-1; D is ambiguous. Germline CDR1 and CDR2: SQVTM and ANQGSEA. Trimming stripped 1 base from V and 4 bases from J, with 5 bases between. This CDR3 contains 12 residues. Here the CDR3 DNA reads TGCAGCGTTGAAGCCGGGTACAATGAGCAGTTCTTC. It translates to CSVEAGYNEQFF.

This clonotype was observed many times. The chain carries TRBV5-1 and TRBJ1-4, with D unclear. V gave up 1 base and J gave up 3 bases, with 10 bases separating them. The CDR3 extends over 15 amino acids. Germline lookup yields CDR1 SGHRS and CDR2 YFSETQ. CDR3 bases: TGCGCCAGCAGCTTGAACGGACTCGCTAATGAAAAACTGTTTTTT. This codes for CASSLNGLANEKLFF. The full variable domain, in which reference TRBV5-1 and TRBJ1-4 provide the parts outside the CDR3, is KAGVTQTPRYLIKTRGQQVTLSCSPISGHRSVSWYQQTPGQGLQFLFEYFSETQRNKGNFPGRFSGRQFSNSRSEMNVSTLELGDSALYLCASSLNGLANEKLFFGSGTQLSVL.

By proportion, this clonotype is medium-sized. This rearrangement joins TRBV29-1 to TRBJ2-7, with TRBD2 as a possible D gene (5 bases). The CDR3 extends over 11 amino acids. Germline CDR1 SQVTM, CDR2 ANQGSEA. The V end was cut by 4 bases, the J end by 4 bases, with 8 bases between. In DNA, the CDR3 is TGCAGCGTTGTGTCGGGGTACGAGCAGTACTTC. Translated, it gives CSVVSGYEQYF.

A few counts support this clonotype. The V call is TRBV6-5, the J call TRBJ2-5, with 11 positions matching TRBD2. This CDR3 contains 14 residues. Germline CDR1 and CDR2: MNHEY and SVGAGI. With 9 bases clipped from V and 7 bases from J, the junction kept 10 bases outside the gene matches. The CDR3 nucleotides are TGTGCCAGTACCGACTCTCTAGCGGGAGGGACCCAGTACTTC. Its protein is CASTDSLAGGTQYF.

This clonotype was seen a few times. V gene TRBV7-2 combines with J gene TRBJ1-5, with unresolved D. V shed 2 bases and J shed 11 bases, with 10 bases lying between them. This CDR3 is 12 amino acids long. Germline V gene lookup returns CDR1 SGHTA and CDR2 FQGNSA. Here the CDR3 reads CASSLLAGAQHF. Written as DNA, the CDR3 is TGTGCCAGCAGCTTACTAGCGGGCGCCCAGCATTTT. The full variable domain, with the rest looked up from reference TRBV7-2 and TRBJ1-5, is GAGVSQSPSNKVTEKGKDVELRCDPISGHTALYWYRQSLGQGLEFLIYFQGNSAPDKSGLPSDRFSAERTGGSVSTLTIQRTQQEDSAVYLCASSLLAGAQHFGDGTRLSIL.

This clonotype was recorded many times. The V and J genes are TRBV29-1 and TRBJ2-1; D is perhaps TRBD1 or TRBD2 (5 bases each). The V gene lost 8 bases and the J gene lost 2 bases, with 13 bases spanning the gap. Germline CDR1 and CDR2: SQVTM and ANQGSEA. There are 13 residues in the CDR3. The CDR3 nucleotides read TGCAGCTGGGGATTGGGGGCCTACAATGAGCAGTTCTTC. Amino acids: CSWGLGAYNEQFF.